This T cell receptor (beta chain) was documented in a study of OX40 agonist ivuxolimab in advanced cancers. Across the whole study: Across the patients, intravenous ivuxolimab was delivered every 2 weeks at 0.01 to 10 mg/kg.

Study-wide points: Among T cells, CD8+ cells averaged more expanded clones than CD4+ cells.

The sampling schedule covered blood at baseline, cycle 4 day 1, and cycle 7 day 1. This clone was seen ten or more times. As yet, its antigen is unknown. The protocol was immunoSEQ multiplex PCR, while the TCRdb copy is restricted to in-frame clones and leaves out a portion. The table records some 42,000 clones, 65% to 85% of them present only once. Sample: CD4+ or CD8+ T cells sorted from blood, taken in a trial of the OX40 agonist ivuxolimab. The TCR sequence derives from an adult with an advanced solid tumor such as melanoma, head and neck, liver or kidney cancer.

CDR3 coding DNA: TGTGCCAGTAGTATTGGCAGGGGGCAAGGTCAGCCCCAGCATTTT. It yields the protein CASSIGRGQGQPQHF. The chain combines TRBV19 with TRBJ1-5; 8 bases align to TRBD1. This CDR3 contains 15 residues. Looked up from germline, CDR1 is LNHDA and CDR2 is SQIVND (reference sequence). Trimming at V came to 3 bases and at J to 6 bases, leaving 7 bases not matched to a gene.